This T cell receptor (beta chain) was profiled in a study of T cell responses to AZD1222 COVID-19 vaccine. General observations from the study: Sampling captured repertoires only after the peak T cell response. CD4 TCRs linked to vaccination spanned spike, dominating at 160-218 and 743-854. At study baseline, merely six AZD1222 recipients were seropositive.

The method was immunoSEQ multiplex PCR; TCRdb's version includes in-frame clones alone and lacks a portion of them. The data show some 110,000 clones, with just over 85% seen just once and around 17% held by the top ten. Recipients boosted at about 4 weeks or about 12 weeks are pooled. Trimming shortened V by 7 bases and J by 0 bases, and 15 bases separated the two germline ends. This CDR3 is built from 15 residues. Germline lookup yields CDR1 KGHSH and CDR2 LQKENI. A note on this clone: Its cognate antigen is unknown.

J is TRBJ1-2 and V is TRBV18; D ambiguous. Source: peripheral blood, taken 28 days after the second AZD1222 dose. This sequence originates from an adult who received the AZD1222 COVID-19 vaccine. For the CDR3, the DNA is TGTGCCAGCTTAAGCGCCGACGGAGCTAACTATGGCTACACCTTC. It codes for CASLSADGANYGYTF.